This TCR beta chain was documented in a study of T cell changes during pregnancy in multiple sclerosis. The data were produced by immunoSEQ multiplex PCR, yet TCRdb's version contains in-frame clones alone and is incomplete. The sample records about 40,000 clones, about 88% being singletons. Germline V CDR1 and CDR2: SGHNT, YYREEE (reference sequence). The CDR3 has 17 residues. The V and J ends lost 4 bases and 0 bases respectively, with 17 bases between them. The starting material was CD4+ T cells from peripheral blood mononuclear cells, obtained in the first trimester of pregnancy. V is TRBV5-4 and J is TRBJ2-1; D uncertain. The receptor comes from a female donor with multiple sclerosis, enrolled in a pregnancy study. CDR3 bases: TGTGCCAGCAGCCGGTCAGGTGGCCTCAGCTCCTACAATGAGCAGTTCTTC. Protein sequence: CASSRSGGLSSYNEQFF.